A selection of T cell receptor beta chains follows, all from one sample in a study of cytomegalovirus exposure and HLA in healthy donors. The table came from immunoSEQ multiplex PCR; TCRdb's copy has only in-frame clones and leaves some out. The top ten hold less than 1.5% of the sample, which has about 130,000 clones, approximately 89% seen once. Sequenced sample: PBMCs. These TCRs come from a woman aged 18 to 35 in good health and CMV-seronegative. CDR3s include the opening cysteine and the closing phenylalanine or tryptophan.

j_gene,v_gene,CDR3aa
TRBJ1-1,TRBV27,CASRLGTANTEAFF
TRBJ1-3,TRBV28,CASMGSLDGANTIYF
TRBJ1-5,TRBV6-5,CASSRDRVQPQHF
TRBJ2-2,TRBV29-1,CSVLTGTGELFF
TRBJ1-4,TRBV6-1,CASSKDRPNEKLFF
TRBJ2-2,TRBV11-2,CASSSYPGQVHTGELFF
TRBJ2-3,TRBV4-1,CASSQVEGGADTYTQYF
TRBJ2-3,TRBV5-1,CASSLGTRSTDTQYF
TRBJ2-3,TRBV6-4,CASSDSASGGTPTDTQYF
TRBJ2-7,TRBV18,CASSPTGTGISYEQYF
TRBJ2-1,TRBV2,CASSGVASYEQFF
TRBJ1-1,TRBV9,CASSVEGVNTEAFF
TRBJ2-7,TRBV7-2,CASSLELGAVKYF
TRBJ1-3,TRBV29-1,CSVGTGTSGNTIYF
TRBJ2-3,TRBV9,CASSVASGPTDTQYF
TRBJ1-6,TRBV30,CAWSVPGTGGYSPLHF
TRBJ1-4,TRBV27,CASSLGVNRGNEKLFF
TRBJ2-3,TRBV27,CASSLRTSTDTQYF
TRBJ1-4,TRBV10-1,CASSEDWAEKLFF
TRBJ1-1,TRBV6-1,CASSEGARGPAILEAFF
TRBJ1-1,TRBV6-6,CASSYSTGENTEAFF
TRBJ1-2,TRBV18,CASSRGAGPNYGYTF
TRBJ2-1,TRBV14,CASSPPGLAGVEQFF
TRBJ2-5,TRBV5-4,CASSFIGQGETQYF
TRBJ1-6,TRBV5-1,CASSFTREGPYSPLHF
TRBJ1-1,TRBV2,CASSDGQGTVEAFF
TRBJ2-2,TRBV6-4,CASSRGKDTGELFF
TRBJ2-7,TRBV30,CAWSGTSHTYEQYF
TRBJ2-7,TRBV28,CASRVADRGERQYF